Sequencing of this T cell receptor beta chain was carried out in a study of blood T cell repertoires in COVID-19. For the study at large: Sources were T cells, B-cell-depleted T cells, or PBMCs; the material itself was cDNA or gDNA.

As originally analysed: Reference gene primers were amplified, and this amplification served to estimate nucleated cell counts. Measured with immunoSEQ multiplex PCR; TCRdb has only the in-frame clones, and not every one. Clone size and V and J calls were adopted from that table, with D and trimming inferred from the DNA. The table has 150,000 to 200,000 clones, under 95% seen once; the top ten hold about 18%. There are 15 residues in the CDR3. Germline values: CDR1 SGHNT, CDR2 YENEEA. Trimming left V 0 bases short and J 8 bases short, with 14 bases between. The TCR comes from a man aged 55-75 years with active or convalescent COVID-19. Sequencing input: peripheral blood. This chain links TRBV11-3 with TRBJ2-1, with D uncertain. The CDR3 DNA reads TGTGCCAGCAGCTTAGAGGGCTTCGGTGGCCATGAGCAGTTCTTC. Its protein is CASSLEGFGGHEQFF. The full variable domain, completed using reference TRBV11-3 and TRBJ2-1, is EAGVVQSPRYKIIEKKQPVAFWCNPISGHNTLYWYLQNLGQGPELLIRYENEEAVDDSQLPKDRFSAERLKGVDSTLKIQPAELGDSAVYLCASSLEGFGGHEQFFGPGTRLTVL.